Sequencing of this T cell receptor beta chain was carried out in a study of T cell clonality in common variable immunodeficiency. This CDR3 comprises 14 residues. Germline CDR1 and CDR2: SNHLY and FYNNEI. The V gene lost 4 bases and the J gene lost 1 base, with 10 bases spanning the gap. Assay: immunoSEQ multiplex PCR; the TCRdb copy retains only in-frame clones and omits some. The repertoire consists of 25,000 to 35,000 clones, none detected only once. Findings and limits, study-wide: Fewer deletions and N-nucleotide insertions were reportedly seen in common variable immunodeficiency TCR beta sequences.

This clone was picked up a small number of times. No antigen is known for it. With the read ending 3 residues before the CDR3 end, the germline J gene is used to fill in that end. Sequencing was performed on peripheral blood mononuclear cells. The chain couples TRBV2 to TRBJ1-1; the D gene is possibly TRBD1 (5 bases). The source of this sequence is a human donor with common variable immunodeficiency. The CDR3 sequence is CASSAGTSNTEAFF. Partial CDR3 DNA: TGTGCCAGCAGTGCCGGGACTTCGAACACTGAA.